This record covers a single T cell receptor beta chain. The antigen remains unidentified. CDR1 is SGHTA and CDR2 is FQGNSA in the germline V gene. Trimming removed 5 bases from V and 3 bases from J; junction bases left unmatched: 9. The CDR3 loop spans 15 amino acids. The sample originates from a study of vaccination effects on CD4 cells after COVID-19. Prior to sequencing, the ViraFEST assay stimulated PBMC with viral peptide pools, which expanded the antigen-specific CD4+ T cells. Culture lasted about 11 days before CD4+ T cell isolation. Everyone in the study got two shots of either the BNT162b2 or mRNA-1273 vaccine. The assay was immunoSEQ multiplex PCR, and TCRdb's table has in-frame clones only and misses some. The sample has roughly 43,000 clones, under 85% seen once; the top ten hold roughly 16%.

The receptor comes from a human donor who received a COVID-19 vaccine. The rearrangement links TRBV7-2 to TRBJ2-7; 8 nucleotides line up with TRBD2. Sequencing was performed on CD4+ T cells from PBMCs cultured with HCoV-OC43 spike peptides, taken after COVID-19 vaccination. As to subset: HCoV-OC43 spike overlapping peptide pool stimulation. This chain's CDR3 is CASSPGGAGGYEQYF. Here the CDR3 DNA reads TGTGCCAGCAGCCCGGGGGGGGCGGGGGGCTACGAGCAGTACTTC.